One and the same sample provided the 7 T cell receptor beta chains below, sequenced in a study of CD8+CD57+ T cells in acquired aplastic anemia. Template material for TCR beta VDJ and CDR3 profiling consisted of genomic DNA. TCRdb reanalysed the reads using MiXCR and keeps one entry per CDR3 protein. Of about 120,000 distinct CDR3 sequences detected, approximately 61% appear once; the ten largest clones hold 25% to 30%. Patients sequenced had flow cytometry evidence of CD8+CD57+ cell expansion. Sequenced: sorted CD4+, CD8+, or CD8+CD57+ T cells (not recorded which) from PBMCs. Receptors were obtained from a human donor with aplastic anemia.

Many counts were recorded for this clonotype. The chain carries TRBV4-3 and TRBJ1-1; D call uncertain. Trimming shortened V by 0 bases and J by 7 bases, and 9 bases separated the two germline ends. Germline V lookup: CDR1 LGHNA, CDR2 YSLEER. This CDR3 is 13 amino acids long. This CDR3 reads CASSQDRSNEAFF. DNA for the CDR3: TGCGCCAGCAGCCAAGACAGATCTAATGAAGCTTTCTTT.

The chain employs TRBV2 and TRBJ1-1; TRBD1 might be the D (5 bases). V was cut by 0 bases and J by 4 bases, with 12 bases left in between. The CDR3 runs to 15 residues. The germline CDR1 and CDR2 sequences are SNHLY and FYNNEI. CDR3 region: CASSEAGLPSTEAFF. The DNA of the CDR3 is TGTGCCAGCAGTGAAGCGGGACTCCCTAGCACTGAAGCTTTCTTT.

This clonotype came up once. The chain uses TRBV7-9 and TRBJ1-4; TRBD1 matches 7 bases. Germline V gene data show CDR1 as SEHNR and CDR2 as FQNEAQ (reference sequence). The CDR3 contains 15 residues. The V and J ends lost 4 bases and 3 bases, in that order; junction bases with no gene match: 5. CDR3 DNA sequence: TGTGCCAGCAGCTCCGGGACAGCCGCTAATGAAAAACTGTTTTTT. Translating gives CASSSGTAANEKLFF.

The chain recombines TRBV10-3 with TRBJ1-1; no clear D. CDR3 size: 15 residues. The germline V and J ends were trimmed by 2 bases and 1 base, with 11 bases remaining between them. The germline V gene encodes CDR1 ENHRY and CDR2 SYGVKD. For the CDR3, the DNA is TGTGCCATCAGTGAGCCGGGGATCACGAACACTGAAGCTTTCTTT. Encoded protein: CAISEPGITNTEAFF.

This clonotype has at least ten counts. At one boundary the junction diverges from the germline segment, which might be a read error. The chain is built from TRBV6-5 and TRBJ2-7; 7 nucleotides match TRBD2. Germline V gene sequence: CDR1 MNHEY, CDR2 SVGAGI. The CDR3 totals 14 residues. This chain's CDR3 is CASSYSVAGEPPSF. CDR3 nucleotide sequence: TGTGCCAGCAGTTACTCGGTTGCGGGAGAGCCCCCGTCCTTC.

J is TRBJ2-2 and V is TRBV12-3 or TRBV12-4, with D unresolved. The CDR3 has 15 amino acids. The V gene lost 6 bases and the J gene lost 4 bases, with 15 bases spanning the gap. The CDR3 nucleotides are TGTGCCAGCAGCTCGCTGGGTCCTTCCACCGGGGAGCTGTTTTTT. This encodes CASSSLGPSTGELFF.

This rearrangement joins TRBV15 to TRBJ1-5; D is perhaps TRBD1 (5 bases). Trimming shortened V by 4 bases and J by 8 bases, and 18 bases separated the two germline ends. This CDR3 is built from 15 residues. CDR1 and CDR2 (germline): LNHNV, YYDKDF (reference sequence). CDR3 in amino acids: CATSMGPTMPKPQHF. The CDR3 DNA sequence: TGTGCCACCAGCATGGGACCTACGATGCCTAAGCCCCAGCATTTT.